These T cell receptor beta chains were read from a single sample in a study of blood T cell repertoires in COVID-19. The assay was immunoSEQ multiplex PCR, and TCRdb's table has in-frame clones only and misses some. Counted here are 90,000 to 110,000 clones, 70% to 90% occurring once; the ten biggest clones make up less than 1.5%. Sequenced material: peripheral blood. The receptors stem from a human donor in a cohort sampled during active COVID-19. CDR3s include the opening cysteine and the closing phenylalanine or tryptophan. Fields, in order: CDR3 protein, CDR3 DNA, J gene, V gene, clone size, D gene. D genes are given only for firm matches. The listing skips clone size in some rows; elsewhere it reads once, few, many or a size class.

CDR3 protein: CASSIRQAPTEAFF; CDR3 DNA: TGTGCCAGTAGTATCCGACAGGCGCCCACTGAAGCTTTCTTT; J gene: TRBJ1-1; V gene: TRBV19; clone size: once; D gene: -
CDR3 protein: CASSRQGATTDTQYF; CDR3 DNA: TGTGCCAGCAGTAGACAGGGGGCAACAACAGATACGCAGTATTTT; J gene: TRBJ2-3; V gene: TRBV11-3; clone size: -; D gene: TRBD1
CDR3 protein: CASSEGTGVYEQYF; CDR3 DNA: TGTGCCAGCAGTGAAGGGACAGGGGTCTACGAGCAGTACTTC; J gene: TRBJ2-7; V gene: TRBV6-1; clone size: -; D gene: TRBD1
CDR3 protein: CASSFARDYEQYF; CDR3 DNA: TGTGCCAGCAGTTTCGCCAGGGACTACGAGCAGTACTTC; J gene: TRBJ2-7; V gene: TRBV6-2/TRBV6-3; clone size: few; D gene: -
CDR3 protein: CASSSGQGYTGELFF; CDR3 DNA: TGTGCCAGCAGCTCGGGACAGGGATACACCGGGGAGCTGTTTTTT; J gene: TRBJ2-2; V gene: TRBV11-2; clone size: -; D gene: TRBD1
CDR3 protein: CASSPRWGGGYTF; CDR3 DNA: TGTGCCAGCAGCCCCCGGTGGGGGGGCGGCTACACCTTC; J gene: TRBJ1-2; V gene: TRBV7-3; clone size: few; D gene: -
CDR3 protein: CASSLHYEQFF; CDR3 DNA: TGTGCCAGCAGCCTTCACTATGAGCAGTTCTTC; J gene: TRBJ2-1; V gene: TRBV11-2; clone size: -; D gene: -
CDR3 protein: CASSDRVGAFF; CDR3 DNA: TGTGCCAGCAGCGACAGGGTAGGAGCTTTCTTT; J gene: TRBJ1-1; V gene: TRBV12-3/TRBV12-4; clone size: -; D gene: TRBD1
CDR3 protein: CASSKPGQSTDTQYF; CDR3 DNA: TGTGCCAGCAGCAAACCGGGACAGAGCACAGATACGCAGTATTTT; J gene: TRBJ2-3; V gene: TRBV7-2; clone size: -; D gene: TRBD1
CDR3 protein: CACRTGTYEQYF; CDR3 DNA: TGTGCCTGTCGGACAGGCACCTACGAGCAGTACTTC; J gene: TRBJ2-7; V gene: TRBV27; clone size: -; D gene: TRBD1
CDR3 protein: CASRRDRGVYEQYF; CDR3 DNA: TGTGCCAGCAGGAGGGACAGGGGAGTCTACGAGCAGTACTTC; J gene: TRBJ2-7; V gene: TRBV2; clone size: -; D gene: TRBD1
CDR3 protein: CASSIRRASEQFF; CDR3 DNA: TGTGCCAGTAGTATCCGGAGAGCGAGTGAGCAGTTCTTC; J gene: TRBJ2-1; V gene: TRBV19; clone size: once; D gene: -
CDR3 protein: CASSLNQGNTIYF; CDR3 DNA: TGTGCCAGCAGTTTAAACCAGGGAAACACCATATATTTT; J gene: TRBJ1-3; V gene: TRBV28; clone size: -; D gene: -
CDR3 protein: CASSFYGSSYEQYF; CDR3 DNA: TGTGCCAGCAGCTTTTACGGGAGCTCCTACGAGCAGTACTTC; J gene: TRBJ2-7; V gene: TRBV11-2; clone size: -; D gene: -
CDR3 protein: CASSEGGGSGPQHF; CDR3 DNA: TGTGCCAGTAGTGAAGGGGGGGGCAGCGGGCCCCAGCATTTT; J gene: TRBJ1-5; V gene: TRBV19; clone size: once; D gene: -
CDR3 protein: CASGSGTEAFF; CDR3 DNA: TGTGCCAGCGGGTCGGGCACTGAAGCTTTCTTT; J gene: TRBJ1-1; V gene: TRBV6-5; clone size: -; D gene: -
CDR3 protein: CASSQQGTDTQYF; CDR3 DNA: TGTGCCAGCAGCCAGCAGGGGACAGATACGCAGTATTTT; J gene: TRBJ2-3; V gene: TRBV3-1/TRBV3-2; clone size: -; D gene: -
CDR3 protein: CASTTRGTAGAKNIQYF; CDR3 DNA: TGTGCCAGTACCACTAGGGGGACAGCAGGAGCCAAAAACATTCAGTACTTC; J gene: TRBJ2-4; V gene: TRBV19; clone size: -; D gene: TRBD1
CDR3 protein: CASSPTELNTEAFF; CDR3 DNA: TGTGCCAGCAGCCCGACAGAACTGAACACTGAAGCTTTCTTT; J gene: TRBJ1-1; V gene: TRBV5-5; clone size: -; D gene: -
CDR3 protein: CASSLQGRDTGELFF; CDR3 DNA: TGTGCCAGCAGCCTACAGGGTCGGGATACCGGGGAGCTGTTTTTT; J gene: TRBJ2-2; V gene: TRBV5-6; clone size: -; D gene: -
CDR3 protein: CASTLAGVPGELFF; CDR3 DNA: TGTGCCAGTACACTAGCGGGAGTTCCCGGGGAGCTGTTTTTT; J gene: TRBJ2-2; V gene: TRBV19; clone size: -; D gene: TRBD2
CDR3 protein: CASTGTGLNQPQHF; CDR3 DNA: TGTGCCAGCACCGGGACAGGGCTCAATCAGCCCCAGCATTTT; J gene: TRBJ1-5; V gene: TRBV6-5; clone size: -; D gene: TRBD1
CDR3 protein: CSASLTGWVETQYF; CDR3 DNA: TGCAGTGCTAGTTTGACTGGCTGGGTAGAGACCCAGTACTTC; J gene: TRBJ2-5; V gene: TRBV20-1; clone size: -; D gene: -
CDR3 protein: CASSWGQGLYEQYF; CDR3 DNA: TGTGCCAGCAGTTGGGGACAAGGCCTCTACGAGCAGTACTTC; J gene: TRBJ2-7; V gene: TRBV27; clone size: once; D gene: -
CDR3 protein: CASSQAPGQHYEQYF; CDR3 DNA: TGTGCCAGCAGCCAGGCCCCGGGACAGCACTACGAGCAGTACTTC; J gene: TRBJ2-7; V gene: TRBV3-1/TRBV3-2; clone size: -; D gene: TRBD1
CDR3 protein: CASSYSSQAFTEAFF; CDR3 DNA: TGTGCCAGCAGTTACTCGTCTCAGGCTTTCACTGAAGCTTTCTTT; J gene: TRBJ1-1; V gene: TRBV6-2/TRBV6-3; clone size: -; D gene: -
CDR3 protein: CASSHAGSGGTYEQYF; CDR3 DNA: TGTGCCAGCAGCCATGCCGGGAGCGGGGGGACCTACGAGCAGTACTTC; J gene: TRBJ2-7; V gene: TRBV4-2; clone size: -; D gene: TRBD2
CDR3 protein: CASSFSSGRLGELFF; CDR3 DNA: TGTGCCAGCAGTTTCTCTAGCGGGAGGCTCGGGGAGCTGTTTTTT; J gene: TRBJ2-2; V gene: TRBV28; clone size: once; D gene: TRBD2
CDR3 protein: CASRTGQRNTGELFF; CDR3 DNA: TGCGCCAGCAGGACTGGACAGCGGAACACCGGGGAGCTGTTTTTT; J gene: TRBJ2-2; V gene: TRBV5-1; clone size: once; D gene: -
CDR3 protein: CASRNPTGSGNTIYF; CDR3 DNA: TGTGCCAGCAGGAATCCTACAGGGTCTGGAAACACCATATATTTT; J gene: TRBJ1-3; V gene: TRBV11-3; clone size: -; D gene: -
CDR3 protein: CASSIGGSGDGYTF; CDR3 DNA: TGTGCCAGTAGTATAGGGGGGTCGGGGGATGGCTACACCTTC; J gene: TRBJ1-2; V gene: TRBV19; clone size: -; D gene: -
CDR3 protein: CASSRGQGEAYEQYF; CDR3 DNA: TGCGCCAGCAGCCGGGGACAGGGTGAGGCCTACGAGCAGTACTTC; J gene: TRBJ2-7; V gene: TRBV4-1; clone size: -; D gene: TRBD1
CDR3 protein: CASSTVSKRVKERNEQFF; CDR3 DNA: TGTGCCAGTAGTACCGTTAGCAAGCGGGTCAAGGAAAGGAATGAGCAGTTCTTC; J gene: TRBJ2-1; V gene: TRBV19; clone size: -; D gene: -
CDR3 protein: CASSLGGTGAYADTQYF; CDR3 DNA: TGCGCCAGCAGCTTGGGAGGGACAGGGGCGTACGCAGATACGCAGTATTTT; J gene: TRBJ2-3; V gene: TRBV5-1; clone size: -; D gene: TRBD1
CDR3 protein: CASSVEDFMDTQYF; CDR3 DNA: TGTGCCAGCAGCGTAGAGGACTTTATGGATACGCAGTATTTT; J gene: TRBJ2-3; V gene: TRBV9; clone size: -; D gene: -
CDR3 protein: CASNGNGYPQETQYF; CDR3 DNA: TGTGCCAGCAACGGGAACGGCTATCCCCAAGAGACCCAGTACTTC; J gene: TRBJ2-5; V gene: TRBV9; clone size: -; D gene: -
CDR3 protein: CASSRLILGLQYEQYF; CDR3 DNA: TGCGCCAGCAGCCGCCTTATTCTAGGACTCCAGTACGAGCAGTACTTC; J gene: TRBJ2-7; V gene: TRBV4-1; clone size: -; D gene: -
CDR3 protein: CASSRYSDSTYGYTF; CDR3 DNA: TGTGCCAGCAGCCGATACTCAGACAGTACCTATGGCTACACCTTC; J gene: TRBJ1-2; V gene: TRBV28; clone size: -; D gene: -